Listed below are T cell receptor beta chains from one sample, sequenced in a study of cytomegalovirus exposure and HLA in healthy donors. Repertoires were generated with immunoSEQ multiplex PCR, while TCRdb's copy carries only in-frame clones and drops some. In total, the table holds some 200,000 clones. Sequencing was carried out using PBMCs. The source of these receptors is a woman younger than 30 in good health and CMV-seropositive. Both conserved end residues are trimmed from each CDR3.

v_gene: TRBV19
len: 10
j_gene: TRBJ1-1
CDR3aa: ASSGQGARAF

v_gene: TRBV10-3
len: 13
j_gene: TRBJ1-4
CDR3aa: AISESSGGGEKLF

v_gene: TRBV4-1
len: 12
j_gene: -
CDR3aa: ASSPQGTHYEQY

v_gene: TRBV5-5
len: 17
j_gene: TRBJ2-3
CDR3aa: ASSLDPVQALRYTDTQY

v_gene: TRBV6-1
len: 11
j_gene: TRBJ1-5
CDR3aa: ASSRESNQPQH

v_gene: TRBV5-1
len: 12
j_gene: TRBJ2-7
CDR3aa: ASTIRGQPYEQY

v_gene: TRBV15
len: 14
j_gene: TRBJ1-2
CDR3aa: ATSREMWGTGYGYT

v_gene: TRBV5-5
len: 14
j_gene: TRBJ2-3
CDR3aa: ASRSSRVIGTDTQY

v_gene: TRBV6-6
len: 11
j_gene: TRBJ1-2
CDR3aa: ASSRLTGVGYT

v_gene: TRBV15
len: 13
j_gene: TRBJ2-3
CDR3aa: ATSLDRATTDTQY

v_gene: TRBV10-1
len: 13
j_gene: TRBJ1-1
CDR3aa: ASKWDSSSDTEAF

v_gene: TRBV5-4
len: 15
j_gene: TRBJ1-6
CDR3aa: ASSLASGGLGNSPLH

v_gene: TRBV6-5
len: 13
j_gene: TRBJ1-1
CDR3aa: ASSYPYRLGTEAF

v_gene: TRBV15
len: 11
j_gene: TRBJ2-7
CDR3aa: ATSRVLNYEQY

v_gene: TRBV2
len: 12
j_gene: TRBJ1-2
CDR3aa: ASTEGGFGLGYT

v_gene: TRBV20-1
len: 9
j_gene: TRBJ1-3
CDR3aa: SAHSANTIY

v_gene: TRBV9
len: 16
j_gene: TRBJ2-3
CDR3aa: ASSVEPWASGRTDTQY

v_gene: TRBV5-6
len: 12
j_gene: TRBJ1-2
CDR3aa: ASSWGTGNYGYT

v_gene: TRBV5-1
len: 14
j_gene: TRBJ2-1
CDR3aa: ASSATGGTTYNEQF

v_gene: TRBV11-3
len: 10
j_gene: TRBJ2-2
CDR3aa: ASSSYSGELF

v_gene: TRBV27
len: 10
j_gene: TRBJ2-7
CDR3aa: ATLGRAYEQY

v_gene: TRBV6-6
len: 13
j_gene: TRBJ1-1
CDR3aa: ASILGQGARTEAF

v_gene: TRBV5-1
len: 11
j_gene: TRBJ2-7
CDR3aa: ASSGLPRGKQY

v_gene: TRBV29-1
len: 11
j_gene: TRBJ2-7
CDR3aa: SVVGGLSYEQY

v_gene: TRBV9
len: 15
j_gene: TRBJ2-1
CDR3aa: ASSAYPSSGGKYEQF

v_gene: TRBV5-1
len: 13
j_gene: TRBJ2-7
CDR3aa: ASSFSGLTNYEQY

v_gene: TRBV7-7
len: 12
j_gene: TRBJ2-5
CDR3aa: ASSSGTGDETQY

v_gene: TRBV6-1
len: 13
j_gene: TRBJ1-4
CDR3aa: ASTLTGTGSEKLF

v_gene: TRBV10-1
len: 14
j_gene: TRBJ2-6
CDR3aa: ASSGRAGSGANVLT

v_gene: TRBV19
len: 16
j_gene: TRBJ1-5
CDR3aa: ASSIPGVRINSNQPQH

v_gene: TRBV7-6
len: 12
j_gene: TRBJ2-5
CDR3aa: ASSLSEVRETQY

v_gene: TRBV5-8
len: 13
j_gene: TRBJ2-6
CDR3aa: ASSRLATGANVLT

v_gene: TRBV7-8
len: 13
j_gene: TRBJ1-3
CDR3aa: ASSLEGQSGNTIY

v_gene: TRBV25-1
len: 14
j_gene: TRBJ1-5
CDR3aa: ASSATDWYSNQPQH

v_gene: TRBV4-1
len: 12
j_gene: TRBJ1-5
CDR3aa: ASSRGPRDEPQH

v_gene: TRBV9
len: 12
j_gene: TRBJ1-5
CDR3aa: ASGNGGRHQPQH

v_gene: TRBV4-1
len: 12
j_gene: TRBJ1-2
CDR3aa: ASSQEQDYYGYT

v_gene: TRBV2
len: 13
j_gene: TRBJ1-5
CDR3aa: ASRERTGKNQPQH

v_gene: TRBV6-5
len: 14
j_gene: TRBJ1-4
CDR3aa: ASSYSRGTPNEKLF

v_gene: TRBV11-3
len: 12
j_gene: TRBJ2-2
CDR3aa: ASSPPVDTGELF

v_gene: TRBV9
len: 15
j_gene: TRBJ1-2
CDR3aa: ASSVDPTPRANYGYT

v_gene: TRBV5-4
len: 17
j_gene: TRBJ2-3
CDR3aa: ASSPARASGGFRTDTQY

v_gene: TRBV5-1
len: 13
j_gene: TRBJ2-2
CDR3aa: ASSPLAGNTGELF

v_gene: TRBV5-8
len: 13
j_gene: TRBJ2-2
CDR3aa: ATRRWATRTGELF

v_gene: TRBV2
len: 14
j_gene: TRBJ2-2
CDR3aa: ASTMAGVGAAGELF

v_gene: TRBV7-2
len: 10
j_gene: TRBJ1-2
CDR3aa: ASTRGGTGYT

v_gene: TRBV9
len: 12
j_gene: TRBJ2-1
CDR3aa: ASSVGASPNEQF

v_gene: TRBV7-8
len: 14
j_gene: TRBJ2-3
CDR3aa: ASSRIRTGMPDTQY

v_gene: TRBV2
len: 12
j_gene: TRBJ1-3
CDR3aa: ASSDPQAGNTIY

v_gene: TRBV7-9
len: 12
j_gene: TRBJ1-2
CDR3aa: ASSFPAGGGGYT

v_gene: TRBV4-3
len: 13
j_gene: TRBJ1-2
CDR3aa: ASSQVRSGDYGYT

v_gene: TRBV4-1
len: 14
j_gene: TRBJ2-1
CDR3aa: ASSQEELAAYNEQF

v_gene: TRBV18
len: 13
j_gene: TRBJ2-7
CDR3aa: ASSPQGKSSYEQY

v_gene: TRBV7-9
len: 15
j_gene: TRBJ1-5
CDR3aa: ASSANRGDRLSQPQH

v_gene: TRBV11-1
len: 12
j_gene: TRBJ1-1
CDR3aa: ASSFGSMNTEAF